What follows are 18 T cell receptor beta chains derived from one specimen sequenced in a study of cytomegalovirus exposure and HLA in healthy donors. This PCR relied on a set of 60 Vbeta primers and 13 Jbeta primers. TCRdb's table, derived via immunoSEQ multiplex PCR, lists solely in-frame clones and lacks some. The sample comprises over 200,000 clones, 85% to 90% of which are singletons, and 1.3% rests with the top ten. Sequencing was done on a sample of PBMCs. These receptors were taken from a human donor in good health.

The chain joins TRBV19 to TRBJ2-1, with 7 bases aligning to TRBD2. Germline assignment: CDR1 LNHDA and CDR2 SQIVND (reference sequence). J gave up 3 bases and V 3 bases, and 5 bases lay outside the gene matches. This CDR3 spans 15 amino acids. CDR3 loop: CASSMGGRSYNEQFF. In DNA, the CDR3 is TGTGCCAGTAGTATGGGAGGGAGGAGCTACAATGAGCAGTTCTTC.

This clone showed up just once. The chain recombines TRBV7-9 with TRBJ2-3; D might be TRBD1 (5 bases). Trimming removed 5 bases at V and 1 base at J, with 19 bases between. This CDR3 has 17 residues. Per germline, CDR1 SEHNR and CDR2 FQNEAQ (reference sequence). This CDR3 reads CASSPRGLGGGTDTQYF. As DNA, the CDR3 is TGTGCCAGCAGCCCTAGGGGTCTAGGCGGAGGCACAGATACGCAGTATTTT.

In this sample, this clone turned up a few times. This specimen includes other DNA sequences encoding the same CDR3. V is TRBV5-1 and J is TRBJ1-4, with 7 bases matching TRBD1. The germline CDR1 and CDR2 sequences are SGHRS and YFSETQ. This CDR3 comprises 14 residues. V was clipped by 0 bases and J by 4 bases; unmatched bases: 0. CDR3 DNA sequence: TGCGCCAGCAGCTTGGGACAGGGTAATGAAAAACTGTTTTTT. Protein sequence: CASSLGQGNEKLFF.

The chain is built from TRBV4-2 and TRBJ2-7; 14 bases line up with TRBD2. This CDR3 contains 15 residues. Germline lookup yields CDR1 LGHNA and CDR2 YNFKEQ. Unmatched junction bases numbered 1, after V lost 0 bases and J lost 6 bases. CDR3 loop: CASSQDGLAGGEQYF. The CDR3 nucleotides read TGTGCCAGCAGCCAAGACGGACTAGCGGGAGGCGAGCAGTACTTC.

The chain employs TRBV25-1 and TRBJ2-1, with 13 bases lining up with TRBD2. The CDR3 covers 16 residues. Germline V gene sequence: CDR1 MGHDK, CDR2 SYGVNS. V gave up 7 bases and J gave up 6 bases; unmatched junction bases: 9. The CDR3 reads CASTMAGTSGINEQFF. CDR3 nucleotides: TGTGCCAGCACGATGGCAGGGACTAGCGGGATCAATGAGCAGTTCTTC.

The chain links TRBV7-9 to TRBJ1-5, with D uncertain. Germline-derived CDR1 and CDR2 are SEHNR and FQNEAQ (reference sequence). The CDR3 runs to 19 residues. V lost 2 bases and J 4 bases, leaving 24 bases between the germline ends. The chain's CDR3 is CASSLSKAGGPYFNQPQHF. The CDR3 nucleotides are TGTGCCAGCAGCTTATCTAAGGCGGGAGGGCCCTATTTTAATCAGCCCCAGCATTTT. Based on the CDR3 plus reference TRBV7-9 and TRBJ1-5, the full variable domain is DTGVSQNPRHKITKRGQNVTFRCDPISEHNRLYWYRQTLGQGPEFLTYFQNEAQLEKSRLLSDRFSAERPKGSFSTLEIQRTEQGDSAMYLCASSLSKAGGPYFNQPQHFGDGTRLSIL.

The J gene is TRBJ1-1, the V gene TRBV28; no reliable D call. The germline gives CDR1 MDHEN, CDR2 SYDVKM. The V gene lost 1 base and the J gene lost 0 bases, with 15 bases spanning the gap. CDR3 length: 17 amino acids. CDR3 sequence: CASSLYAPTYMNTEAFF. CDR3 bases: TGTGCCAGCAGTTTATATGCCCCGACATACATGAACACTGAAGCTTTCTTT.

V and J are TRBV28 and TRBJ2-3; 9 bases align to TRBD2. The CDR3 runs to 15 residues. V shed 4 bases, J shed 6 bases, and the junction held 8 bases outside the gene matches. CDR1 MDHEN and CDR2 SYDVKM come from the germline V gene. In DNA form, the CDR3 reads TGTGCCAGCAGTTGGGCGGGGGGGCTGATGGATACGCAGTATTTT. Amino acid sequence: CASSWAGGLMDTQYF.

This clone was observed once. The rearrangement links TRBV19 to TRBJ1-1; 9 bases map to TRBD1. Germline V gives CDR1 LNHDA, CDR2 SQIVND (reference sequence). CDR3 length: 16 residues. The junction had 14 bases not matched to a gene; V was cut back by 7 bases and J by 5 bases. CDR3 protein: CASTDYRGTGRTEAFF. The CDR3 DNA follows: TGTGCCAGTACCGATTACCGGGGGACAGGGAGGACTGAAGCTTTCTTT.

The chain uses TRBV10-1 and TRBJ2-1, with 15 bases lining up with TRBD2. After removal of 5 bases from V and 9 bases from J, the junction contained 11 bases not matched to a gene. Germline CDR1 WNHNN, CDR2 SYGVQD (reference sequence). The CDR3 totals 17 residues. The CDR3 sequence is CASSLGLAGGQDSEQFF. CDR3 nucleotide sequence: TGCGCCAGCAGTCTTGGACTAGCGGGAGGGCAGGATTCTGAGCAGTTCTTC.

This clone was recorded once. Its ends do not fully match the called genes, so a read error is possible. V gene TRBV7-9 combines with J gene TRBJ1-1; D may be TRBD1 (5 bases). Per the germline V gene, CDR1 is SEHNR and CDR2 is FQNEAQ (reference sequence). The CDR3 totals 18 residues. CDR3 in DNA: TGTTCCAGCAGCTTACGACGAGGGGCCGGGGGGGAGGGCTCTGAAGCTTTCTTT. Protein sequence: CSSSLRRGAGGEGSEAFF.

CDR3 nucleotide sequence: TGTGCCAGCAGTGAACGGGCAGGGGGACAGCCCCAGCATTTT. This codes for CASSERAGGQPQHF. The rearrangement joins TRBV6-1 to TRBJ1-5; TRBD1 matches at 7 bases. The CDR3 consists of 14 residues. V lost 2 bases, J lost 7 bases, and 5 bases stayed unmatched. Looked up from germline, CDR1 is MNHNS and CDR2 is SASEGT.

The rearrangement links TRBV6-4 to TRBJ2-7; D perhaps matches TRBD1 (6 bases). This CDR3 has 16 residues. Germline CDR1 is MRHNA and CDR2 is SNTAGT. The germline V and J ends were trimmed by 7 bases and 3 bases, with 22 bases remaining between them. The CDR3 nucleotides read TGTGCCAGCACGACAGGCTTCCCCGCTATCTACTACGAGCAGTACTTC. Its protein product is CASTTGFPAIYYEQYF.

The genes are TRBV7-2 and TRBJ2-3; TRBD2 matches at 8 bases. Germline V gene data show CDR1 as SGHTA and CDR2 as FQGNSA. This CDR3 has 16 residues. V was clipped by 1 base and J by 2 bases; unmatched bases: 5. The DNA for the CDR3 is TGTGCCAGCAGCTTAGTGGCGGGAGGATCCACAGATACGCAGTATTTT. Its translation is CASSLVAGGSTDTQYF.

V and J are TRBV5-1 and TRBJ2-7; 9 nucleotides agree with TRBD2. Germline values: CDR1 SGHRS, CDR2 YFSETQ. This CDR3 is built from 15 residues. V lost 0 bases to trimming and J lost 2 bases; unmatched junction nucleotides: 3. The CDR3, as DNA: TGCGCCAGCAGCTTGGCGGCTAGCGGGACCTACGAGCAGTACTTC. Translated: CASSLAASGTYEQYF.

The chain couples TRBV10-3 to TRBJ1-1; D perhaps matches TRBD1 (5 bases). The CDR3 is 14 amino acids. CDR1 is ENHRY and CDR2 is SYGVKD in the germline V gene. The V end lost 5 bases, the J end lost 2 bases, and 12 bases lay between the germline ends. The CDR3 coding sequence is TGTGCCATCAGTCCTACAGGAACTAACACTGAAGCTTTCTTT. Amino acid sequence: CAISPTGTNTEAFF.

CDR3 bases: TGTGCCAGCAGCTTGTGGTCCGGGGTGCCGAGGGAGACCCAGTACTTC. This gives the protein CASSLWSGVPRETQYF. The chain is built from TRBV5-4 and TRBJ2-5, with D possibly TRBD2 on 5 matching bases. The CDR3 runs 16 residues. CDR1 and CDR2 from the germline V gene are SGHNT and YYREEE (reference sequence). Between the trimmed V and J ends, which lost 1 base and 5 bases, there was a span of 18 bases.

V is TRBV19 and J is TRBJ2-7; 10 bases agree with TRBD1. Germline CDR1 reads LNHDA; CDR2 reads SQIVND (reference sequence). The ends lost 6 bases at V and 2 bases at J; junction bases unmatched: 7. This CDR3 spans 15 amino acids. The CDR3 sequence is CASRTKDRGAYEQYF. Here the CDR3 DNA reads TGTGCCAGTAGGACCAAGGACAGGGGGGCCTACGAGCAGTACTTC. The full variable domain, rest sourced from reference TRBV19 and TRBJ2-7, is DGGITQSPKYLFRKEGQNVTLSCEQNLNHDAMYWYRQDPGQGLRLIYYSQIVNDFQKGDIAEGYSVSREKKESFPLTVTSAQKNPTAFYLCASRTKDRGAYEQYFGPGTRLTVT.